The 18 T cell receptor delta chains below were found in one sample sequenced in a study of Vδ1+ human thymocytes. Study-level points and caveats: Thymic TRG and TRD repertoires appeared highly polyclonal, with Gaussian CDR3 length distributions.

Extracted RNA was reverse transcribed into cDNA. CDR3 amplicons came from multiplex PCR with pooled V-gene forward and constant-region reverse primers. TCRdb repeated clone calling on the multiplex PCR reads with CATT. This sample has about 58,000 delta-chain clones, with approximately 15% found just once. Their antigens remain unidentified. Material for sequencing was Vdelta1+ gamma-delta thymocytes from the thymus. The subset denotes: FACS-sorted CD3+ TCRalphabeta- TCRVdelta1+ TCRVdelta2- thymocytes. Receptors originate from a girl under three years old who had congenital heart surgery.

The V gene is TRDV1, the J gene TRDJ1; 10 positions match TRDD3. The V gene's germline CDR1 is TSWWSYY and CDR2 QGS. After removal of 2 bases from V and 0 bases from J, the junction contained 18 bases not matched to a gene. CDR3 length: 21 amino acids. CDR3 loop: CALGETSPYWGIRRYTDKLIF. The CDR3 DNA sequence: TGTGCTCTTGGGGAAACCTCCCCATACTGGGGGATCCGCCGGTACACCGATAAACTCATCTTT.

This clone showed up just a few times. The V call is TRDV1, the J call TRDJ1; 11 nucleotides match TRDD3. The CDR3 extends over 19 amino acids. Germline CDR1 reads TSWWSYY; CDR2 reads QGS. Unmatched junction bases numbered 10, after V lost 1 base and J lost 0 bases. The CDR3 nucleotides read TGTGCTCTTGGGGAACGGTACTGGGGGATAAGGGATTACACCGATAAACTCATCTTT. This codes for CALGERYWGIRDYTDKLIF.

The chain carries TRAV29/DV5 and TRDJ1; 12 bases map to TRDD3. This CDR3 is built from 17 residues. J lost 1 base, V lost 4 bases, and 11 bases had no gene match. The germline V gene has CDR1 NSMFDY and CDR2 ISSIKDK. The CDR3 DNA reads TGTGCAGCACTTCCCGGACTGGGGGATACAGGCACCGATAAACTCATCTTT. Translating gives CAALPGLGDTGTDKLIF.

The V gene is TRDV1, the J gene TRDJ1, with a tentative D call TRDD3 (6 bases). V lost 4 bases to trimming and J lost 0 bases, with 30 bases between them. The CDR3 sequence is 21 residues long. Germline CDR1 reads TSWWSYY; CDR2 reads QGS. DNA for the CDR3: TGTGCTCTTGGGGTCCCTCTTCCCCCGTTTGGGGGGCCCGCGTACACCGATAAACTCATCTTT. It encodes CALGVPLPPFGGPAYTDKLIF.

The chain uses TRDV1 and TRDJ1; 10 positions agree with TRDD3. Trimming took 0 bases from V and 0 from J; bases not matched to a gene: 43. Germline CDR1 TSWWSYY, CDR2 QGS. The CDR3 runs to 30 residues. The CDR3 is CALGELNMNWGRREERKGDTPQVYTDKLIF. CDR3 sequence (DNA): TGTGCTCTTGGGGAACTAAATATGAATTGGGGCCGCCGAGAGGAACGGAAGGGGGATACGCCTCAGGTGTACACCGATAAACTCATCTTT.

This clone came up a few times. The chain employs TRDV1 and TRDJ2; TRDD3 agrees at 7 bases. V trimming: 2 bases; J trimming: 1 base; junction bases outside the gene matches: 10. CDR3 length equals 18 residues. Germline CDR1 and CDR2: TSWWSYY and QGS. This chain's CDR3 is CALGESGGRSVLTAQLFF. The CDR3 DNA follows: TGTGCTCTTGGGGAAAGTGGGGGAAGATCGGTTTTGACAGCACAACTCTTCTTT.

This clone was counted once. This rearrangement joins TRDV1 to TRDJ1, with 7 nucleotides matching TRDD2. The CDR3 is 18 residues long. J lost 0 bases, V lost 3 bases, and 13 bases had no gene match. CDR1 is TSWWSYY and CDR2 is QGS in the germline V gene. CDR3 bases: TGTGCTCTTGGGGACTTGGTACTTCCTAGGGGCTACACCGATAAACTCATCTTT. Translated: CALGDLVLPRGYTDKLIF.

This clone came up a few times. The chain has TRDV2 and TRDJ1; the match to TRDD3 covers 8 bases. V was clipped by 0 bases and J by 10 bases; unmatched bases: 30. Germline CDR1 is GEAIGNYY and CDR2 is EKD. The CDR3 consists of 21 residues. The CDR3 sequence is CACDTERPSVLLGAGRNRLIF. The CDR3 nucleotides are TGTGCCTGTGACACCGAAAGGCCTTCCGTTCTACTGGGGGCCGGGAGGAATAGACTCATCTTT.

This chain connects TRDV1 to TRDJ1; 8 positions agree with TRDD3. CDR1 is TSWWSYY and CDR2 is QGS in the germline V gene. CDR3 size: 22 residues. With V trimmed by 2 bases and J by 1 base, 24 bases remained unmatched. CDR3 sequence reads: CALGEARTTPWGTPGGTDKLIF. The CDR3 nucleotides are TGTGCTCTTGGGGAAGCACGGACTACCCCCTGGGGGACCCCTGGAGGCACCGATAAACTCATCTTT.

The chain is built from TRDV1 and TRDJ1, with 12 positions matching TRDD3. The germline V gene has CDR1 TSWWSYY and CDR2 QGS. The CDR3 has 21 amino acids. J was trimmed by 4 bases and V by 3 bases; bases with no gene match: 21. CDR3 in amino acids: CALGDGLPTISFWGIRDKLIF. For the CDR3, the DNA is TGTGCTCTTGGGGACGGGCTTCCTACTATTAGTTTCTGGGGGATACGCGATAAACTCATCTTT.

A few counts support this clone. The rearrangement links TRDV1 to TRDJ1, with 11 nucleotides matching TRDD3. This CDR3 spans 23 amino acids. Germline CDR1 TSWWSYY, CDR2 QGS. The junction had 22 bases not matched to a gene; V was cut back by 1 base and J by 0 bases. DNA for the CDR3: TGTGCTCTTGGGGAACCCGCCCACTACTGGGGGATAAAGGAGGGTCCTTACACCGATAAACTCATCTTT. Amino acid sequence: CALGEPAHYWGIKEGPYTDKLIF.

The gene calls are TRDV1 and TRDJ1; possibly TRDD2 or TRDD3 for D (5 bases each). The CDR3 length is 21 residues. Germline values: CDR1 TSWWSYY, CDR2 QGS. Trimming left V 1 base short and J 0 bases short, with 27 bases between. The CDR3 DNA follows: TGTGCTCTTGGGGAACCCTTCAATGACCCTACATCCTGGGTGTACACCGATAAACTCATCTTT. Its protein is CALGEPFNDPTSWVYTDKLIF.

This clone was seen only a few times. The V gene is TRDV1, the J gene TRDJ1; possible D gene TRDD3, 6 bases. Germline lookup yields CDR1 TSWWSYY and CDR2 QGS. V lost 3 bases and J 8 bases, leaving 25 bases between the germline ends. This CDR3 contains 17 residues. The CDR3 loop reads CALGDTCFSPTGCKLIF. Written as DNA, the CDR3 is TGTGCTCTTGGGGATACCTGCTTCTCTCCCACTGGGTGCAAACTCATCTTT.

This clone was detected a few times. The chain employs TRDV1 and TRDJ1; D might be TRDD3 (7 bases). CDR1 is TSWWSYY, CDR2 QGS, per germline. The CDR3 runs 20 residues. V lost 1 base, J lost 3 bases, and 27 bases lay in between. CDR3 residues: CALGERWLASLPDTADKLIF. CDR3 coding DNA: TGTGCTCTTGGGGAACGATGGCTTGCCTCCCTTCCGGATACGGCCGATAAACTCATCTTT.

This clone was observed once. The chain links TRDV1 to TRDJ1, with 12 bases fitting TRDD3. Trimming cost V 0 bases and J 3 bases; bases outside gene matches: 26. The germline V gene has CDR1 TSWWSYY and CDR2 QGS. The CDR3 is made up of 24 amino acids. The CDR3 region has the DNA TGTGCTCTTGGGGAACTCCTTCCTACGAGATACTGGGGGATACTGCGGGGACGGGCCGATAAACTCATCTTT. Residues: CALGELLPTRYWGILRGRADKLIF.

The rearrangement links TRDV1 to TRDJ1; 9 nucleotides align to TRDD3. The CDR3 is 16 residues long. J lost 3 bases, V lost 9 bases, and 14 bases had no gene match. Germline loops: CDR1 TSWWSYY, CDR2 QGS. The CDR3 region is CALWGPGGSVADKLIF. The CDR3 region has the DNA TGTGCTCTATGGGGGCCTGGGGGATCTGTGGCCGATAAACTCATCTTT.

This clone was observed a handful of times. This rearrangement joins TRDV1 to TRDJ1; a possible D gene is TRDD2 (6 bases). V dropped 1 base and J dropped 3 bases, with 27 bases sitting between them. The CDR3 covers 20 residues. Germline CDR1 is TSWWSYY and CDR2 is QGS. The CDR3 DNA is TGTGCTCTTGGGGAACCTTCCTCACGTATCGGGGCCTCGTTGTCCGATAAACTCATCTTT. Translating gives CALGEPSSRIGASLSDKLIF.

V usage is TRDV1 and J usage is TRDJ1, with 9 bases that match TRDD3. The CDR3 sequence is 22 residues long. CDR1 TSWWSYY and CDR2 QGS come from the germline V gene. V shed 4 bases, J shed 0 bases, and the junction held 24 bases outside the gene matches. The CDR3 here is CALGVHALLTVLGDRYTDKLIF. The DNA for the CDR3 is TGTGCTCTTGGGGTACACGCCCTCCTAACAGTACTGGGGGACAGATACACCGATAAACTCATCTTT.